This is a list of T cell receptor beta chains from one sample in a study of blood T cell repertoires in COVID-19. Sequencing was performed with immunoSEQ multiplex PCR; in TCRdb, only in-frame clones are kept and a portion is missing. The sample lists under 250,000 clones, around 80% occurring once. Sequencing was carried out using peripheral blood. The receptors were gathered from a woman in her 70s with acute or convalescent COVID-19. Both conserved end residues are part of each CDR3. The D gene is left open where the match is weak. Size is stated for part of the rows, as once, few or many counts, or as a class when the clone is expanded.

D gene	V gene	clone size	J gene	CDR3 protein	CDR3 DNA
NA	TRBV4-1	NA	TRBJ1-1	CASSQGGGIISEAFF	TGCGCCAGCAGCCAAGGTGGGGGGATAATCTCTGAAGCTTTCTTT
NA	TRBV11-3	NA	TRBJ2-1	CASSLGAVNEQFF	TGTGCCAGCAGCTTAGGGGCCGTCAATGAGCAGTTCTTC
TRBD2	TRBV7-2	NA	TRBJ2-3	CASSLEASGGTDTQYF	TGTGCCAGCAGCTTAGAGGCTAGCGGAGGCACAGATACGCAGTATTTT
NA	TRBV4-1	NA	TRBJ1-3	CASSQDHSSGNTIYF	TGCGCCAGCAGCCAAGATCACTCCTCTGGAAACACCATATATTTT
NA	TRBV5-1	NA	TRBJ1-1	CASSTGTLNTEAFF	TGCGCCAGCAGTACAGGGACCTTGAACACTGAAGCTTTCTTT
NA	TRBV5-1	NA	TRBJ2-7	CASTITGTSYEQYF	TGCGCCAGCACCATAACAGGGACCTCCTACGAGCAGTACTTC
NA	TRBV3-1/TRBV3-2	NA	TRBJ2-7	CASSQWLDPFQEQYF	TGTGCCAGCAGCCAGTGGCTAGACCCTTTTCAGGAGCAGTACTTC
NA	TRBV27	NA	TRBJ1-1	CASTPSPGGTEAFF	TGTGCCAGCACCCCCTCCCCGGGGGGTACTGAAGCTTTCTTT
NA	TRBV29-1	NA	TRBJ2-2	CSVESSPRTGELFF	TGCAGCGTTGAGTCTAGCCCGAGAACCGGGGAGCTGTTTTTT
NA	TRBV18	NA	TRBJ2-6	CASSPISSGANVLTF	TGTGCCAGCTCTCCTATTTCGTCTGGGGCCAACGTCCTGACTTTC
NA	TRBV21-1	few	TRBJ2-5	CASSKWEGLETQYF	TGTGCCAGCAGCAAATGGGAGGGGCTGGAGACCCAGTACTTC